This TCR beta chain came from a study of beta chain features in type 1 diabetes. At the level of the study: Sorted cells numbering 107,917,701 were examined across all samples.

This CDR3 is built from 14 residues. V was clipped by 8 bases and J by 0 bases; unmatched bases: 8. Germline V gene data show CDR1 as SQVTM and CDR2 as ANQGSEA. Averaging approximately 120 mL, one heparinised blood draw came from each individual donor. Via the markers CD45RO/CCR7/CD25/CD127/CD95/CD27, stem cell-like memory, regulatory, central memory and naive CD4+ cells were sorted. Expressed TCRB transcripts were sequenced after all isolated RNA was converted to cDNA. The table came from immunoSEQ multiplex PCR; TCRdb's copy has only in-frame clones and leaves some out. Of 400,000 to 550,000 clones listed, roughly 10% are singletons. Regarding this clone: Its antigen remains unidentified.

General study findings and limits: The naive, central memory and Treg TCRB repertoires of patients appeared to be more similar to one another than those of healthy donors.

This sequence was found in a woman aged 18-29 years in good health. Sequences were obtained from naive CD4+ T cells from blood. The V gene is TRBV29-1, the J gene TRBJ1-2, with 8 bases fitting TRBD1. The CDR3 DNA reads as TGCAGCTTTCGGACAGGGCCACCTAACTATGGCTACACCTTC. This codes for CSFRTGPPNYGYTF. Looking up the rest from reference TRBV29-1 and TRBJ1-2 gives the full variable domain: SAVISQKPSRDICQRGTSLTIQCQVDSQVTMMFWYRQQPGQSLTLIATANQGSEATYESGFVIDKFPISRPNLTFSTLTVSNMSPEDSSIYLCSFRTGPPNYGYTFGSGTRLTVV.